The next 18 T cell receptor beta chains were all read from a single sample in a study of T-cell reconstitution after alpha-beta-depleted transplantation in children. The TCRbeta library was prepared with unique molecular identifiers. TCRdb called the PCR reads again in MiXCR, with one record for every CDR3 protein. This table has roughly 420,000 distinct CDR3 sequences, roughly 15% appearing once. Here the sequenced sample was PBMCs, mostly from graft donor cells, taken 360 days after TCRalphabeta/CD19-depleted stem cell transplant. The receptors were sampled from a boy younger than two who had a stem cell transplant for Wiskott-Aldrich syndrome, so the T cells may come from the graft donor.

The V call is TRBV4-2, the J call TRBJ1-2; D is unclear. Germline V lookup: CDR1 LGHNA, CDR2 YNFKEQ. Trimming left V 1 base short and J 8 bases short, with 14 bases between. This CDR3 contains 14 residues. CDR3 in DNA: TGTGCCAGCAGCCAAGGCTGGCAAGTTGACGGCTACACCTTC. This gives the protein CASSQGWQVDGYTF.

V is TRBV20-1 and J is TRBJ2-1; D possibly corresponds to TRBD1 (5 bases). Germline V lookup: CDR1 DFQATT, CDR2 SNEGSKA (reference sequence). The CDR3 consists of 13 residues. V lost 3 bases and J 7 bases, leaving 13 bases between the germline ends. The CDR3 is CSASWGVVNEQFF. CDR3 in DNA: TGCAGTGCTAGTTGGGGCGTGGTGAATGAGCAGTTCTTC.

V and J are TRBV7-9 and TRBJ2-3; 11 bases agree with TRBD2. This CDR3 is built from 16 residues. V trimming: 5 bases; J trimming: 1 base; junction bases outside the gene matches: 5. The V gene's germline CDR1 is SEHNR and CDR2 FQNEAQ (reference sequence). CDR3: CASSPMGLAGTDTQYF. The CDR3 DNA reads TGTGCCAGCAGCCCCATGGGACTAGCGGGCACAGATACGCAGTATTTT.

This clonotype was observed a few times. CDR3 in DNA: TGTGCCAGCAGCCTGACTGCCACTACCACCGGGGAGCTGTTTTTT. The encoded protein is CASSLTATTTGELFF. This sequence joins TRBV7-9 and TRBJ2-2; no reliable D call. Germline CDR1 SEHNR, CDR2 FQNEAQ (reference sequence). With 5 bases removed from V and 4 bases from J, the gap between germline ends came to 14 bases. This CDR3 has 15 amino acids.

The chain links TRBV20-1 to TRBJ2-1, with TRBD1 matching 8 bases. J gave up 0 bases and V 7 bases, and 8 bases lay outside the gene matches. The V gene's germline CDR1 is DFQATT and CDR2 SNEGSKA (reference sequence). This CDR3 has 15 amino acids. CDR3 in amino acids: CSGQGARASYNEQFF. CDR3 DNA: TGCAGTGGGCAGGGGGCGAGAGCCTCCTACAATGAGCAGTTCTTC.

The chain employs TRBV18 and TRBJ2-5; no clear D gene. From germline, CDR1 is KGHSH and CDR2 LQKENI. V lost 0 bases and J lost 3, with 2 bases in between. The CDR3 contains 12 residues. The CDR3 loop reads CASSPPEETQYF. Written as DNA, the CDR3 is TGTGCCAGCTCACCACCTGAAGAGACCCAGTACTTC.

This clonotype was counted between two and nine times. The chain joins TRBV28 to TRBJ2-5; D could derive from TRBD1 or TRBD2 (5 bases each). Trimming cost V 3 bases and J 0 bases, with 11 bases left between them. This CDR3 spans 15 amino acids. From germline, CDR1 is MDHEN and CDR2 SYDVKM. Here the CDR3 DNA reads TGTGCCAGCAGTTTGAGGGGCCCCTACCAAGAGACCCAGTACTTC. Its translation is CASSLRGPYQETQYF.

A few counts support this clonotype. The chain recombines TRBV5-1 with TRBJ2-5; D gene unclear. CDR3 length: 16 residues. V shed 0 bases and J shed 3 bases, with 15 bases lying between them. Germline V gene lookup returns CDR1 SGHRS and CDR2 YFSETQ. CDR3 residues: CASSLEAGHPKETQYF. Here the CDR3 DNA reads TGCGCCAGCAGCTTGGAGGCAGGTCACCCGAAAGAGACCCAGTACTTC.

This clonotype has only a few counts. This sequence joins TRBV6-1 and TRBJ2-1; 10 bases map to TRBD1. V lost 7 bases, J lost 6 bases, and 12 bases stayed unmatched. The CDR3 length is 16 residues. Germline lookup yields CDR1 MNHNS and CDR2 SASEGT. The CDR3, as DNA: TGTGCCAGCAATATAATAACCGGGACAGGGGCCAATGAGCAGTTCTTC. Protein product: CASNIITGTGANEQFF.

The V gene is TRBV5-1, the J gene TRBJ2-2; TRBD1 aligns across 7 bases. Germline-derived CDR1 and CDR2 are SGHRS and YFSETQ. The CDR3 totals 15 residues. With 6 bases clipped from V and 2 bases from J, the junction kept 7 bases outside the gene matches. CDR3 loop: CASTLTGPNTGELFF. The CDR3 DNA reads TGCGCCAGCACTCTGACAGGGCCCAACACCGGGGAGCTGTTTTTT.

The chain carries TRBV5-1 and TRBJ2-4; D possibly corresponds to TRBD1 (6 bases). Trimming stripped 2 bases from V and 2 bases from J, with 14 bases between. The CDR3 spans 16 residues. The germline V gene has CDR1 SGHRS and CDR2 YFSETQ. The CDR3 nucleotides are TGCGCCAGCAGCTTCGGTTGGGGGACATCCAAAAACATTCAGTACTTC. This gives the protein CASSFGWGTSKNIQYF.

In its sample, this clonotype was seen many times. The chain combines TRBV12-3 or TRBV12-4 with TRBJ1-5; D remains ambiguous. Trimming stripped 3 bases from V and 4 bases from J, with 10 bases between. This CDR3 spans 14 amino acids. The CDR3 is CASSFGQPNQPQHF. In DNA, the CDR3 is TGTGCCAGCAGTTTTGGGCAACCTAATCAGCCCCAGCATTTT.

This clonotype was picked up a small number of times. V and J are TRBV2 and TRBJ2-3, with TRBD1 as a possible D gene (6 bases). Germline loops: CDR1 SNHLY, CDR2 FYNNEI. Trimming removed 2 bases from V and 3 bases from J, with 9 bases in between. This CDR3 has 14 residues. CDR3 sequence: CASSEYRETDTQYF. For the CDR3, the DNA is TGTGCCAGCAGTGAATACAGGGAGACAGATACGCAGTATTTT. Full variable domain (missing parts from reference TRBV2 and TRBJ2-3): EPEVTQTPSHQVTQMGQEVILRCVPISNHLYFYWYRQILGQKVEFLVSFYNNEISEKSEIFDDQFSVERPDGSNFTLKIRSTKLEDSAMYFCASSEYRETDTQYFGPGTRLTVL.

This clonotype was observed a handful of times. The J gene is TRBJ1-5, the V gene TRBV12-3 or TRBV12-4; perhaps TRBD1 as D (5 bases). The CDR3 is 15 amino acids. Trimming left V 6 bases short and J 4 bases short, with 16 bases between. Written as DNA, the CDR3 is TGTGCCAGCAGCATTCGGGGGTTCCTAAATCAGCCCCAGCATTTT. This translates into CASSIRGFLNQPQHF.

This clonotype occurred a few times. The chain joins TRBV20-1 to TRBJ2-7; tentative D call: TRBD2 (6 bases). Germline V lookup: CDR1 DFQATT, CDR2 SNEGSKA (reference sequence). V was clipped by 3 bases and J by 3 bases, with 6 bases between them. The CDR3 loop spans 11 amino acids. Written as DNA, the CDR3 is TGCAGTGCTAGGGAGGGCTACGAGCAGTACTTC. Translating gives CSAREGYEQYF.

The rearrangement joins TRBV29-1 to TRBJ2-3; D perhaps matches TRBD2 (5 bases). CDR3 size: 15 residues. The germline V gene has CDR1 SQVTM and CDR2 ANQGSEA. V shed 3 bases and J shed 3 bases, with 16 bases lying between them. Here the CDR3 reads CSVDLGDWRTDTQYF. CDR3 DNA sequence: TGCAGCGTTGACCTCGGGGATTGGAGGACAGATACGCAGTATTTT.

This clonotype occurred a few times. J is TRBJ2-7 and V is TRBV5-1; D unresolved. The CDR3 loop spans 14 amino acids. Deletions cut 3 bases from V and 0 bases from J, with 10 bases between. Germline-derived CDR1 and CDR2 are SGHRS and YFSETQ. The CDR3 nucleotides read TGCGCCAGCAGCTCTCTTCCTTACTCCTACGAGCAGTACTTC. Protein product: CASSSLPYSYEQYF.

This clonotype occurred a few times. V usage is TRBV7-9 and J usage is TRBJ2-7; no definite D call. The CDR3 is 13 amino acids. CDR1 SEHNR and CDR2 FQNEAQ come from the germline V gene (reference sequence). Trimming removed 4 bases from V and 5 bases from J, with 12 bases in between. CDR3 loop: CASSSARKHEQYF. The DNA for the CDR3 is TGTGCCAGCAGCTCCGCCCGGAAGCACGAGCAGTACTTC.